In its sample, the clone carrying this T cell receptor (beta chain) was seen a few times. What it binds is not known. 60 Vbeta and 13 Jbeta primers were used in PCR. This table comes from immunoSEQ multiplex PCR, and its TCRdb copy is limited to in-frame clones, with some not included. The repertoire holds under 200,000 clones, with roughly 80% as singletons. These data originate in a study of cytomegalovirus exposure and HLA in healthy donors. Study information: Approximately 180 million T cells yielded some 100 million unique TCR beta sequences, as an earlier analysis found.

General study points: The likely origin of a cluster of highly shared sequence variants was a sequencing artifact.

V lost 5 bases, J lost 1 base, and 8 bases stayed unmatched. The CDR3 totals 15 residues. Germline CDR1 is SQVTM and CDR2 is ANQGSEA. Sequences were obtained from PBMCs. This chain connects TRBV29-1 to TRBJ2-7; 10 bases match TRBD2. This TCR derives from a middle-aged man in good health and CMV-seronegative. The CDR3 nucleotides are TGCAGCGTTTGCGACGGGACTAGCGTATCCTACGAGCAGTACTTC. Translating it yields CSVCDGTSVSYEQYF.